This entry lists 7 T cell receptor beta chains sequenced from one sample in a study of CD8+ T cells in alopecia areata. Sequencing templates came from extracted RNA that was reverse transcribed into cDNA. Using immunoSEQ multiplex PCR, the repertoire was profiled, and TCRdb retains in-frame clones only, with some absent. This sample has about 130,000 clones, with approximately 48% found just once. Source: CD8+ T cells sorted from blood, taken at week 0. All receptors come from a human donor with alopecia areata.

The gene calls are TRBV13 and TRBJ1-1; D uncertain. The V gene's germline CDR1 is PRHDT and CDR2 FYEKMQ (reference sequence). The CDR3 sequence is 13 residues long. The V gene lost 5 bases and the J gene lost 5 bases, with 12 bases spanning the gap. The CDR3 nucleotides are TGTGCCAGCAGCATGAGGACGTCGACTGAAGCTTTCTTT. This codes for CASSMRTSTEAFF. The full variable domain, rest sourced from reference TRBV13 and TRBJ1-1, is AAGVIQSPRHLIKEKRETATLKCYPIPRHDTVYWYQQGPGQDPQFLISFYEKMQSDKGSIPDRFSAQQFSDYHSELNMSSLELGDSALYFCASSMRTSTEAFFGQGTRLTVV.

The chain uses TRBV6-5 and TRBJ2-7, with D tentatively TRBD1 (5 bases). Germline values: CDR1 MNHEY, CDR2 SVGAGI. CDR3 length: 13 residues. The germline V and J ends were trimmed by 6 bases and 0 bases, with 9 bases remaining between them. CDR3 coding DNA: TGTGCCAGCAGAACGACAGCCTCCTACGAGCAGTACTTC. This gives the protein CASRTTASYEQYF.

Only a few counts were recorded for this clone. The chain uses TRBV7-9 and TRBJ2-2; D unclear. V was shortened by 2 bases and J by 5 bases, with 15 bases between the two germline ends. The germline V gene encodes CDR1 SEHNR and CDR2 FQNEAQ (reference sequence). The CDR3 is 16 amino acids. CDR3 sequence (DNA): TGTGCCAGCAGCTTATCGAGCGAGTCCCCTACCGGGGAGCTGTTTTTT. It is translated as CASSLSSESPTGELFF.

The chain couples TRBV6-4 to TRBJ1-6; the D is unclear. This CDR3 is built from 14 residues. Germline CDR1 reads MRHNA; CDR2 reads SNTAGT. V lost 3 bases to trimming and J lost 9 bases, with 12 bases between them. This chain's CDR3 is CASSEGSTGSPLHF. The CDR3 DNA reads as TGTGCCAGCAGTGAGGGGTCCACGGGTTCACCCCTCCACTTT.

This clone showed up many times. The chain employs TRBV15 and TRBJ2-3; 7 nucleotides line up with TRBD2. The CDR3 covers 15 residues. The V gene end was trimmed by 0 bases and the J gene end by 1 base; junction bases not matched to a gene: 1. CDR1 and CDR2 (germline): LNHNV, YYDKDF (reference sequence). This chain's CDR3 is CATSRDRGGTDTQYF. The CDR3 DNA reads TGTGCCACCAGCAGAGATCGGGGGGGCACAGATACGCAGTATTTT. Full variable domain (rest looked up from reference TRBV15 and TRBJ2-3): DAMVIQNPRYQVTQFGKPVTLSCSQTLNHNVMYWYQQKSSQAPKLLFHYYDKDFNNEADTPDNFQSRRPNTSFCFLDIRSPGLGDTAMYLCATSRDRGGTDTQYFGPGTRLTVL.

The J gene is TRBJ2-3, the V gene TRBV15, with TRBD2 identical over 9 bases. Germline-derived CDR1 and CDR2 are LNHNV and YYDKDF (reference sequence). This CDR3 has 18 residues. After removal of 0 bases from V and 5 bases from J, the junction contained 12 bases not matched to a gene. The DNA for the CDR3 is TGTGCCACCAGCAGAGAATTGACTAGCGGTGCTCAGGGAGATACGCAGTATTTT. Translated, it gives CATSRELTSGAQGDTQYF.

The CDR3: CSVQREGAGQPQHF. CDR3 nucleotide sequence: TGCAGCGTCCAACGTGAAGGGGCAGGTCAGCCCCAGCATTTT. The V and J genes are TRBV29-1 and TRBJ1-5, with D possibly matching TRBD1 (5 bases). Germline V gene lookup returns CDR1 SQVTM and CDR2 ANQGSEA. Trimming stripped 6 bases from V and 6 bases from J, with 18 bases between. The CDR3 sequence is 14 residues long. The entire variable domain, with the rest obtained from reference TRBV29-1 and TRBJ1-5, is as follows: SAVISQKPSRDICQRGTSLTIQCQVDSQVTMMFWYRQQPGQSLTLIATANQGSEATYESGFVIDKFPISRPNLTFSTLTVSNMSPEDSSIYLCSVQREGAGQPQHFGDGTRLSIL.